This T cell receptor beta chain was sequenced in a study of T cell responses to AZD1222 COVID-19 vaccine. Study at large: Analysis merged second doses at about 4 or about 12 weeks.

As for this clone: Its antigen is not known.

After removal of 5 bases from V and 8 bases from J, the junction contained 8 bases not matched to a gene. This CDR3 comprises 13 residues. Sequencing was performed with immunoSEQ multiplex PCR; in TCRdb, only in-frame clones are kept and a portion is missing. This sample yields under 60,000 clones, of which about 86% are seen a single time; 9.5% to 13% belongs to the top ten. Overall study results and limits: The donor group comprised mostly white British people and more females; the analysis possibly underestimated clonal diversity. Spike-specific TCR repertoires showed rising breadth and depth after two AZD1222 doses. CD4 TCRs linked to vaccination spanned spike, dominating at 160-218 and 743-854.

The receptor was derived from an adult in good health. The sequences come from peripheral blood, collected on day 0 of AZD1222 vaccination. The rearrangement uses TRBV12-3 or TRBV12-4 and TRBJ1-2, with 7 bases lining up with TRBD1. CDR3 DNA sequence: TGTGCCAGCAGTCTTACAGGGGTTTTGGGCTACACCTTC. Its protein product is CASSLTGVLGYTF.